This record looks at one T cell receptor beta chain sequence and its context. The target antigen is unknown. These data originate in a study of shared clonotypes between healthy human individuals. Study-wide results and caveats: Larger estimated richness was generally seen in naive subsets than in memory subsets. Sequencing depth was predicted to influence how clonotypes are shared among donors.

Trimming took 6 bases from V and 3 from J; bases not matched to a gene: 12. CDR3 length: 16 amino acids. The V gene's germline CDR1 is ENHRY and CDR2 SYGVKD. Splitting of each subset's genomic DNA was done evenly across several immunoSEQ plates. Per the study methods: Filtering differed for immunoSEQ, which gave only junction sequences without quality scores. Clones were read by immunoSEQ multiplex PCR, and TCRdb kept only the in-frame ones, dropping some. V and J calls and clone size are copied from that table; D and trimming were computed from the DNA. The sample includes approximately 2,300,000 clones, 85% to 95% of them seen just once.

The source is a man aged 18 to 29 in good health. Some clones in this sample may be carry-over from other donors' samples. The chain has TRBV10-3 and TRBJ1-1; TRBD1 aligns across 8 bases. The material sequenced was naive CD4+ T cells from PBMCs. The subset here: CD45RA+ positively selected. The CDR3 nucleotides are TGTGCCATCAGCGACCGGACAGGGAGGATGGACACTGAAGCTTTCTTT. This gives the protein CAISDRTGRMDTEAFF.